The TCR beta chain under discussion was sequenced for a study of blood T cell repertoires in COVID-19. Looking at the study overall: From the United States, Italy and Spain came samples of acute and convalescent COVID-19. Nucleic acid was either cDNA or gDNA, and it came from T cells, B-cell-depleted T cells, or PBMCs.

As originally analysed: Nucleated cell counts were estimated from reference gene primer amplification. The table came from immunoSEQ multiplex PCR; TCRdb's copy has only in-frame clones and leaves some out. Clone size and V and J calls were adopted from that table, with D and trimming inferred from the DNA. The table includes around 100,000 clones, 84% detected once. Per the germline V gene, CDR1 is MNHNS and CDR2 is SASEGT. The CDR3 length is 14 residues. Trimming removed 3 bases at V and 7 bases at J, with 13 bases between. This clonotype originated in a man between 65 and 85 years old with active or convalescent COVID-19. This chain connects TRBV6-1 to TRBJ1-3, with D hard to call. Input material: peripheral blood. The CDR3 DNA is TGTGCCAGCAGTGATGCGGGGTCTAGGAACACCATATATTTT. This gives the protein CASSDAGSRNTIYF.